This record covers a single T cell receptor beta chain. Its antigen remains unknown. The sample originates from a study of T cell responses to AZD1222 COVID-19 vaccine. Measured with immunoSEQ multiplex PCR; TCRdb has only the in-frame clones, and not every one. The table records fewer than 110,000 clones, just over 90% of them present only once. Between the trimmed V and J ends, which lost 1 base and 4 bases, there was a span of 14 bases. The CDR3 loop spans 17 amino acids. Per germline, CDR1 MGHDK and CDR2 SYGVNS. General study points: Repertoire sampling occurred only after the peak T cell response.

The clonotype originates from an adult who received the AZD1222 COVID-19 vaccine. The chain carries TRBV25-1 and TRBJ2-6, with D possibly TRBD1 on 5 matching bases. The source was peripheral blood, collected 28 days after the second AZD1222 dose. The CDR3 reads CASSEWGSAAGANVLTF. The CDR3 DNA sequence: TGTGCCAGCAGTGAATGGGGCAGCGCCGCCGGGGCCAACGTCCTGACTTTC.